This record concerns one TCR beta chain sequence. Some clones are missing from TCRdb's copy, which holds only in-frame ones; the method was immunoSEQ multiplex PCR. The sample has around 650,000 clones; about 95% are singletons. This record comes from a study of shared clonotypes between healthy human individuals. Terminally differentiated effector memory CD45RA+ cells were excluded by CCR7 positive selection of CD45RO-negative cells. CDR1 and CDR2 from the germline V gene are SGHVS and FQNEAQ. This CDR3 has 14 amino acids. V lost 1 base to trimming and J lost 7 bases, with 11 bases between them. What was sequenced was naive CD8+ T cells sorted from blood. The chain couples TRBV7-8 to TRBJ2-1; the D gene is possibly TRBD2 (6 bases). This receptor was identified in a woman in her thirties in good health. In nucleotides, the CDR3 is TGTGCCAGCAGCTTAGACGGGAGTGTGAATGAGCAGTTCTTC. It yields the protein CASSLDGSVNEQFF.